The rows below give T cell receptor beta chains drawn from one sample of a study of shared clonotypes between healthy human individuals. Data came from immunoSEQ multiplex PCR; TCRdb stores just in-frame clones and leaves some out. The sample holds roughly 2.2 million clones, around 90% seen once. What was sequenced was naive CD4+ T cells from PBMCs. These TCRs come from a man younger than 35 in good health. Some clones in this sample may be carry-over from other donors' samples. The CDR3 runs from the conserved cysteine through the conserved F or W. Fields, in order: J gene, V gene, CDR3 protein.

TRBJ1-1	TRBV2	CARHGGPLNTEAFF
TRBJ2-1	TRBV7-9	CASSLAVGSLIDSYNEQFF
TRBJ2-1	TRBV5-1	CASSFGTKSYNEQFF
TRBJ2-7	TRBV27	CASSLRTSYEQYF
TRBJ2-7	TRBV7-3	CASSSGLAGAYEQYF
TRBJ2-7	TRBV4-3	CASSDKGVNSYEQYF
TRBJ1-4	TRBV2	CASSERKGLGKLFF
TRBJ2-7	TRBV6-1	CASSGTRSYEQYF
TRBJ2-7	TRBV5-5	CASSLIVVTGPSSYEQYF
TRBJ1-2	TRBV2	CASSRQGPYYGYTF
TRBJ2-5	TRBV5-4	CASSLGREQETQYF
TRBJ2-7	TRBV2	CASSVGGSTSYEQYF
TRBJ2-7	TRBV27	CASSFSGAGTSGGEQYF
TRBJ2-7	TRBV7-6	CASSLAGQISYEQYF
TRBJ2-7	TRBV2	CASSEVGVGEQYF
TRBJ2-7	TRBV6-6	CASRREGSSYEQYF
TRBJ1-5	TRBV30	CAWSADGWSDGARSNQPQHF
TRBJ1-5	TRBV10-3	CAISDVGGPNQPQHF
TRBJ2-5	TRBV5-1	CASSWTPGHRPQETQYF
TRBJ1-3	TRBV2	CASNNGQAGSGNTIYF
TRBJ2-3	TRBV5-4	CASSLAASGITDTQYF
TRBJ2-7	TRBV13	CASSSGTSGTYEQYF
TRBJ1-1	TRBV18	CASSPARLPVPMNTEAFF
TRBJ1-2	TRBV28	CASSNRAGGYIF
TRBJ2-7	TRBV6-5	CASRLGTTYEQYF
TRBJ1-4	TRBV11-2	CASSLWGRDRATNEKLFF
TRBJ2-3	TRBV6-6	CASSTGTSGPTDTQYF
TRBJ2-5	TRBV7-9	CASSPQSGYQETQYF
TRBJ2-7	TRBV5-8	CASSPALAGGQNEQYF
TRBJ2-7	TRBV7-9	CASSLTQGGGYEQYF
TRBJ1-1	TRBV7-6	CASSPYGGGDTEAFF
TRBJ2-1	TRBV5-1	CASSLEPGSYNEQFF
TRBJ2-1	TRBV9	CASSEHPGTENFF
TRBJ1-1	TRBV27	CASSLTEQIEAFF